Listed below are T cell receptor beta chains from one sample, sequenced in a study of shared clonotypes between healthy human individuals. Some clones are missing from TCRdb's copy, which holds only in-frame ones; the method was immunoSEQ multiplex PCR. Among about 1,500,000 clones listed, about 96% were seen once. The sample consisted of naive CD4+ T cells sorted from blood. Source of these receptors: a man aged 25-45 years in good health. CDR3s include the opening cysteine and the closing phenylalanine or tryptophan. The D gene is left open where the match is weak. Expanded clones are given a class, and other clones once, few, many or no size at all.

j_gene: TRBJ2-1
v_gene: TRBV20-1
abundance: .
d_gene: .
CDR3aa: CSARPFNEQFF
CDR3nt: TGCAGTGCTAGACCGTTTAATGAGCAGTTCTTC

j_gene: TRBJ1-5
v_gene: TRBV10-3
abundance: .
d_gene: .
CDR3aa: CAISDTGPRQPQHF
CDR3nt: TGTGCCATCAGTGACACGGGACCCCGGCAGCCCCAGCATTTT

j_gene: TRBJ1-1
v_gene: TRBV29-1
abundance: .
d_gene: .
CDR3aa: CSVGVNTEAFF
CDR3nt: TGCAGCGTCGGAGTGAACACTGAAGCTTTCTTT

j_gene: TRBJ2-3
v_gene: TRBV28
abundance: .
d_gene: TRBD2
CDR3aa: CASRSTAGGQTDTQYF
CDR3nt: TGTGCCAGCAGATCTACAGCGGGAGGGCAGACAGATACGCAGTATTTT

j_gene: TRBJ2-2
v_gene: TRBV28
abundance: .
d_gene: .
CDR3aa: CASSSRPQRRELFF
CDR3nt: TGTGCCAGCAGTTCCCGGCCCCAGAGGCGGGAGCTGTTTTTT

j_gene: TRBJ2-1
v_gene: TRBV18
abundance: .
d_gene: TRBD2
CDR3aa: CASSQLPGLADISYNEQFF
CDR3nt: TGTGCCAGCTCACAACTACCCGGACTAGCGGATATCTCCTACAATGAGCAGTTCTTC

j_gene: TRBJ2-3
v_gene: TRBV5-4
abundance: .
d_gene: .
CDR3aa: CASSLGQRPDTQYF
CDR3nt: TGTGCCAGCAGCTTAGGACAGCGACCAGATACGCAGTATTTT

j_gene: TRBJ2-7
v_gene: TRBV9
abundance: .
d_gene: .
CDR3aa: CASSVRAGGESYEQYF
CDR3nt: TGTGCCAGCAGCGTACGAGCCGGGGGCGAGTCCTACGAGCAGTACTTC

j_gene: TRBJ2-7
v_gene: TRBV7-8
abundance: .
d_gene: TRBD2
CDR3aa: CASSLVVAGSYEQYF
CDR3nt: TGTGCCAGCAGCTTAGTTGTAGCGGGGAGCTACGAGCAGTACTTC

j_gene: TRBJ2-1
v_gene: TRBV30
abundance: .
d_gene: TRBD2
CDR3aa: CAWSVLAGVGEQFF
CDR3nt: TGTGCCTGGAGTGTACTAGCGGGAGTAGGGGAGCAGTTCTTC

j_gene: TRBJ2-1
v_gene: TRBV5-1
abundance: .
d_gene: TRBD2
CDR3aa: CASSSGLAGSNEQFF
CDR3nt: TGCGCCAGCAGCTCGGGACTAGCGGGTTCCAATGAGCAGTTCTTC

j_gene: TRBJ1-2
v_gene: TRBV21-1
abundance: .
d_gene: .
CDR3aa: CASSIDGYGYTF
CDR3nt: TGTGCCAGCAGCATAGACGGCTATGGCTACACCTTC

j_gene: TRBJ2-6
v_gene: TRBV14
abundance: .
d_gene: .
CDR3aa: CASSHDRLVRGANVLTF
CDR3nt: TGTGCCAGCAGCCACGATAGACTAGTACGTGGGGCCAACGTCCTGACTTTC

j_gene: TRBJ2-5
v_gene: TRBV19
abundance: .
d_gene: .
CDR3aa: CASSFDRETQYF
CDR3nt: TGTGCCAGTAGTTTTGATCGGGAGACCCAGTACTTC

j_gene: TRBJ1-2
v_gene: TRBV11-3
abundance: .
d_gene: TRBD1
CDR3aa: CASSLRDRGLYGYTF
CDR3nt: TGTGCCAGCAGCTTACGGGACAGGGGGCTGTATGGCTACACCTTC

j_gene: TRBJ2-2
v_gene: TRBV4-1
abundance: .
d_gene: .
CDR3aa: CASSQGIGAPGELFF
CDR3nt: TGCGCCAGCAGCCAAGGGATAGGGGCGCCCGGGGAGCTGTTTTTT

j_gene: TRBJ2-1
v_gene: TRBV10-3
abundance: .
d_gene: TRBD2
CDR3aa: CAGGRAGGGNEQFF
CDR3nt: TGTGCTGGCGGCCGAGCGGGAGGCGGCAATGAGCAGTTCTTC

j_gene: TRBJ2-1
v_gene: TRBV6-6
abundance: .
d_gene: TRBD2
CDR3aa: CASSNLAEGFF
CDR3nt: TGTGCCAGCAGTAACCTAGCGGAGGGGTTCTTC

j_gene: TRBJ2-1
v_gene: TRBV11-2
abundance: .
d_gene: .
CDR3aa: CASSFGWNNEQFF
CDR3nt: TGTGCCAGCAGCTTCGGATGGAACAATGAGCAGTTCTTC

j_gene: TRBJ2-2
v_gene: TRBV6-6
abundance: .
d_gene: TRBD2
CDR3aa: CASSYATSGRFGELFF
CDR3nt: TGTGCCAGCAGTTATGCGACTAGCGGGAGATTCGGGGAGCTGTTTTTT

j_gene: TRBJ2-1
v_gene: TRBV7-3
abundance: .
d_gene: .
CDR3aa: CASSLSPSSYNEQFF
CDR3nt: TGTGCCAGCAGCTTATCCCCCAGCTCCTACAATGAGCAGTTCTTC

j_gene: TRBJ2-3
v_gene: TRBV14
abundance: once
d_gene: .
CDR3aa: CASSQDLYPTFTDTQYF
CDR3nt: TGTGCCAGCAGCCAAGATCTTTACCCGACGTTCACAGATACGCAGTATTTT

j_gene: TRBJ1-3
v_gene: TRBV5-1
abundance: .
d_gene: .
CDR3aa: CASSLDPSTGNTIYF
CDR3nt: TGCGCCAGCAGCTTGGATCCTTCGACTGGAAACACCATATATTTT

j_gene: TRBJ1-4
v_gene: TRBV28
abundance: .
d_gene: .
CDR3aa: CASSPYGGGAGEKLFF
CDR3nt: TGTGCCAGCAGTCCGTATGGGGGGGGAGCCGGTGAAAAACTGTTTTTT

j_gene: TRBJ2-7
v_gene: TRBV19
abundance: .
d_gene: TRBD2
CDR3aa: CASSLTPTSGSSYEQYF
CDR3nt: TGTGCCAGTAGTCTAACGCCGACCAGCGGGAGCTCCTACGAGCAGTACTTC

j_gene: TRBJ1-4
v_gene: TRBV5-1
abundance: once
d_gene: TRBD1
CDR3aa: CASAEGTVGEKLFF
CDR3nt: TGCGCCAGCGCCGAAGGGACAGTGGGTGAAAAACTGTTTTTT

j_gene: TRBJ1-4
v_gene: TRBV10-3
abundance: .
d_gene: .
CDR3aa: CAISDRRGVSGEKLFF
CDR3nt: TGTGCCATCTCCGACAGGCGGGGGGTTTCGGGTGAAAAACTGTTTTTT

j_gene: TRBJ1-3
v_gene: TRBV6-5
abundance: once
d_gene: TRBD1
CDR3aa: CASKQGIRNTIYF
CDR3nt: TGTGCCAGCAAACAGGGGATTAGAAACACCATATATTTT

j_gene: TRBJ2-2
v_gene: TRBV2
abundance: .
d_gene: .
CDR3aa: CASSITGPGELFF
CDR3nt: TGTGCCAGCAGTATAACAGGCCCCGGGGAGCTGTTTTTT

j_gene: TRBJ2-2
v_gene: TRBV5-1
abundance: .
d_gene: TRBD2
CDR3aa: CASSPGLAGDGELFF
CDR3nt: TGCGCCAGCAGCCCGGGACTAGCGGGAGACGGGGAGCTGTTTTTT

j_gene: TRBJ2-7
v_gene: TRBV18
abundance: .
d_gene: .
CDR3aa: CASSPLQGGSYEQYF
CDR3nt: TGTGCCAGCTCACCTCTTCAGGGCGGCTCCTACGAGCAGTACTTC

j_gene: TRBJ2-7
v_gene: TRBV11-2
abundance: once
d_gene: .
CDR3aa: CASRSLAGTSEQYF
CDR3nt: TGTGCCAGCAGGTCACTGGCCGGGACAAGCGAGCAGTACTTC

j_gene: TRBJ2-1
v_gene: TRBV4-1
abundance: .
d_gene: .
CDR3aa: CASSQVGEPPYNEQFF
CDR3nt: TGCGCCAGCAGCCAAGTAGGGGAGCCCCCTTACAATGAGCAGTTCTTC

j_gene: TRBJ2-2
v_gene: TRBV5-1
abundance: once
d_gene: .
CDR3aa: CASSRQGFNTGELFF
CDR3nt: TGCGCCAGCAGCCGGCAGGGATTTAACACCGGGGAGCTGTTTTTT

j_gene: TRBJ1-3
v_gene: TRBV7-9
abundance: .
d_gene: .
CDR3aa: CASSFHMATLGNTIYF
CDR3nt: TGTGCCAGCAGCTTCCATATGGCCACTCTGGGAAACACCATATATTTT

j_gene: TRBJ2-5
v_gene: TRBV10-3
abundance: .
d_gene: TRBD1
CDR3aa: CAIRTTGEETQYF
CDR3nt: TGTGCCATCAGGACGACAGGGGAAGAGACCCAGTACTTC

j_gene: TRBJ2-7
v_gene: TRBV29-1
abundance: .
d_gene: .
CDR3aa: CSVVNSYEQYF
CDR3nt: TGCAGCGTCGTCAACTCCTACGAGCAGTACTTC

j_gene: TRBJ2-1
v_gene: TRBV7-2
abundance: .
d_gene: TRBD2
CDR3aa: CASRAGTSGRPDYNEQFF
CDR3nt: TGTGCCAGCAGGGCCGGGACTAGCGGGAGGCCCGACTACAATGAGCAGTTCTTC

j_gene: TRBJ2-3
v_gene: TRBV5-1
abundance: .
d_gene: TRBD2
CDR3aa: CASKPWRTSGRMGSTDTQYF
CDR3nt: TGCGCCAGCAAACCTTGGAGGACTAGCGGGAGAATGGGGAGCACAGATACGCAGTATTTT

j_gene: TRBJ2-7
v_gene: TRBV18
abundance: .
d_gene: .
CDR3aa: CASSPDAYEQYF
CDR3nt: TGTGCCAGCTCACCGGACGCCTACGAGCAGTACTTC

j_gene: TRBJ2-7
v_gene: TRBV5-1
abundance: .
d_gene: .
CDR3aa: CASSFGSRNYEQYF
CDR3nt: TGCGCCAGCAGCTTTGGTAGCAGGAACTACGAGCAGTACTTC

j_gene: TRBJ2-1
v_gene: TRBV7-9
abundance: .
d_gene: TRBD2
CDR3aa: CASSLAAGGPYYNEQFF
CDR3nt: TGTGCCAGCAGCTTAGCGGCGGGAGGGCCTTACTACAATGAGCAGTTCTTC

j_gene: TRBJ1-5
v_gene: TRBV4-3
abundance: .
d_gene: .
CDR3aa: CASSQELGNPQHF
CDR3nt: TGCGCCAGCAGCCAAGAATTGGGGAACCCCCAGCATTTT

j_gene: TRBJ1-5
v_gene: TRBV11-1
abundance: .
d_gene: .
CDR3aa: CASSSNGGDEPQHF
CDR3nt: TGTGCCAGCAGCTCCAATGGGGGGGATGAGCCCCAGCATTTT

j_gene: TRBJ1-1
v_gene: TRBV12-5
abundance: once
d_gene: TRBD1
CDR3aa: CASGYQGGTEAFF
CDR3nt: TGTGCTAGTGGTTATCAGGGGGGCACTGAAGCTTTCTTT

j_gene: TRBJ1-5
v_gene: TRBV10-3
abundance: .
d_gene: .
CDR3aa: CAISERNEGQPQHF
CDR3nt: TGTGCCATCAGTGAGCGGAATGAAGGTCAGCCCCAGCATTTT

j_gene: TRBJ2-1
v_gene: TRBV5-1
abundance: .
d_gene: .
CDR3aa: CASSLVTVHEQFF
CDR3nt: TGCGCCAGCAGCTTGGTAACCGTACATGAGCAGTTCTTC

j_gene: TRBJ2-3
v_gene: TRBV19
abundance: .
d_gene: .
CDR3aa: CASRGVSLTDTQYF
CDR3nt: TGTGCCAGTAGGGGTGTCAGCCTCACAGATACGCAGTATTTT

j_gene: TRBJ2-7
v_gene: TRBV5-1
abundance: .
d_gene: TRBD2
CDR3aa: CASSLSGLADPYEQYF
CDR3nt: TGCGCCAGCAGCTTGTCGGGACTAGCGGACCCCTACGAGCAGTACTTC

j_gene: TRBJ2-7
v_gene: TRBV7-7
abundance: .
d_gene: .
CDR3aa: CASSRWDSGEQYF
CDR3nt: TGTGCTAGCAGCCGCTGGGACTCTGGCGAGCAGTACTTC

j_gene: TRBJ2-1
v_gene: TRBV9
abundance: .
d_gene: TRBD2
CDR3aa: CASSAGTSSYNEQFF
CDR3nt: TGTGCCAGCAGCGCCGGGACTAGCTCCTACAATGAGCAGTTCTTC

j_gene: TRBJ1-1
v_gene: TRBV30
abundance: .
d_gene: .
CDR3aa: CAWSVREGDVGTEAFF
CDR3nt: TGTGCCTGGAGTGTCCGCGAGGGGGATGTTGGCACTGAAGCTTTCTTT

j_gene: TRBJ1-2
v_gene: TRBV18
abundance: .
d_gene: TRBD1
CDR3aa: CASSQTGANYGYTF
CDR3nt: TGTGCCAGCTCACAAACAGGGGCGAACTATGGCTACACCTTC

j_gene: TRBJ2-1
v_gene: TRBV28
abundance: .
d_gene: TRBD2
CDR3aa: CASSPLPGLAGVGSYNEQFF
CDR3nt: TGTGCCAGCAGCCCCCTCCCGGGACTAGCGGGAGTTGGCTCCTACAATGAGCAGTTCTTC